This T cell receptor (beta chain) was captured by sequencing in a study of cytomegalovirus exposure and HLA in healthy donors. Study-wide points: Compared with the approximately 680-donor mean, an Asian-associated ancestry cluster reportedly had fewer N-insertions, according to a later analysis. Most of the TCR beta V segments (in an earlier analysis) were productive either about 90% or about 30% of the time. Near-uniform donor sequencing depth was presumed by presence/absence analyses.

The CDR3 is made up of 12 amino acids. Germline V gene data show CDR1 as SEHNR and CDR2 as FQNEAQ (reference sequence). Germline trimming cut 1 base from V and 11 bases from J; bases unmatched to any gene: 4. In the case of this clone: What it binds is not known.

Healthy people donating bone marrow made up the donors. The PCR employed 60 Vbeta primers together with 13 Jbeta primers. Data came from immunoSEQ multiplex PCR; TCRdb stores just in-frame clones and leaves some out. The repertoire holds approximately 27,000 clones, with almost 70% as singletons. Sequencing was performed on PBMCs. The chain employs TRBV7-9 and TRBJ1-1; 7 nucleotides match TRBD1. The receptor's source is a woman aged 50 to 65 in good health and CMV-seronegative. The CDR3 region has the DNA TGTGCCAGCAGCTTAGAAGACAGGGACGCTTTCTTT. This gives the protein CASSLEDRDAFF.